One sample yielded the 15 T cell receptor beta chains listed below, sequenced in a study of somatic mutations in cytotoxic T cells in rheumatoid arthritis. Only in-frame clones appear in the TCRdb table, and some are missing; sequencing was by immunoSEQ multiplex PCR. The table includes about 14,000 clones, over 80% detected once. What was sequenced was CD4+ T cells sorted from blood. These receptors were collected from a man between 65 and 85 years old with rheumatoid arthritis.

This rearrangement joins TRBV19 to TRBJ1-5, with D possibly being TRBD1 (5 bases). V lost 5 bases and J 15 bases, leaving 26 bases between the germline ends. The CDR3 loop spans 15 amino acids. Looked up from germline, CDR1 is LNHDA and CDR2 is SQIVND (reference sequence). This chain's CDR3 is CASSGRGNSGGGSHF. The CDR3 DNA reads TGTGCCAGTAGTGGCCGGGGCAATTCGGGCGGGGGGTCGCATTTT.

This clone was recorded once. J is TRBJ2-7 and V is TRBV5-1, with D possibly being TRBD1 (7 bases). Germline CDR1 reads SGHRS; CDR2 reads YFSETQ. The CDR3 runs 15 residues. Trimming shortened V by 1 base and J by 5 bases, and 16 bases separated the two germline ends. CDR3 sequence (DNA): TGCGCCAGCAGCTTGCGGAGGGGGCTTTTCAACGAGCAGTACTTC. It yields the protein CASSLRRGLFNEQYF.

This clone was seen only once. J is TRBJ2-4 and V is TRBV27, with 11 bases fitting TRBD1. The CDR3 sequence is 17 residues long. The V segment lost 6 bases and the J segment 7 bases; nucleotides outside the gene matches: 14. Looked up from germline, CDR1 is MNHEY and CDR2 is SMNVEV (reference sequence). CDR3 sequence: CASRGGAGQGAGNIQYF. The CDR3 DNA sequence: TGTGCCAGCAGGGGGGGGGCCGGACAGGGGGCCGGTAACATTCAGTACTTC.

The V call is TRBV5-1, the J call TRBJ2-1, with 11 nucleotides matching TRBD2. Trimming at V came to 0 bases and at J to 14 bases, leaving 10 bases not matched to a gene. The CDR3 has 15 residues. Per germline, CDR1 SGHRS and CDR2 YFSETQ. The chain's CDR3 is CASSLAEELAGVEFF. The CDR3 region has the DNA TGCGCCAGCAGCTTGGCCGAGGAACTAGCGGGAGTTGAGTTCTTC.

This clone occurred a few times. DNA for the CDR3: TGCGCCAGCAGCCGTAGACTAGCGGGAGGTAGGGAGGAGACCCAGTACTTC. This codes for CASSRRLAGGREETQYF. The chain is built from TRBV4-1 and TRBJ2-5; 13 bases align to TRBD2. With 4 bases clipped from V and 5 bases from J, the junction kept 10 bases outside the gene matches. CDR3 size: 17 residues. In germline, CDR1 is MGHRA, CDR2 YSYEKL.

Only one count was recorded for this clone. CDR3 bases: TGTGCCAGCAGAGGGACAGTCGCCGATCGCTACACCTTC. Amino acid sequence: CASRGTVADRYTF. The chain carries TRBV6-5 and TRBJ1-2, with 7 nucleotides matching TRBD1. This CDR3 region has 13 residues. Germline loops: CDR1 MNHEY, CDR2 SVGAGI. With V trimmed by 6 bases and J by 9 bases, 10 bases remained unmatched.

The chain joins TRBV5-4 to TRBJ2-7; no clear D. The germline CDR1 and CDR2 sequences are SGHNT and YYREEE (reference sequence). V was shortened by 3 bases and J by 0 bases, with 10 bases between the two germline ends. The CDR3 totals 14 residues. In nucleotides, the CDR3 is TGTGCCAGCAGCTCCGACATGAGCTCCTACGAGCAGTACTTC. Translation gives CASSSDMSSYEQYF.

The chain carries TRBV19 and TRBJ1-3, with TRBD1 matching 12 bases. Per the germline V gene, CDR1 is LNHDA and CDR2 is SQIVND (reference sequence). After removal of 9 bases from V and 4 bases from J, the junction contained 4 bases not matched to a gene. This CDR3 is 14 amino acids long. The CDR3 loop is CASGTGGPGNTIYF. The CDR3 coding sequence is TGTGCCAGCGGGACAGGGGGCCCAGGAAACACCATATATTTT.

The chain recombines TRBV6-5 with TRBJ1-1; a weak D match, TRBD1 (6 bases). The length of the CDR3 is 15 residues. The V end was cut by 6 bases, the J end by 1 base, with 15 bases between. Germline V gene data show CDR1 as MNHEY and CDR2 as SVGAGI. CDR3 DNA: TGTGCCAGCAGCACCGGGAGGGGGGCGAACACTGAAGCTTTCTTT. As protein: CASSTGRGANTEAFF.

This sequence joins TRBV28 and TRBJ2-5, with 12 bases lining up with TRBD2. The closer fit of TRBJ2-7 to the DNA end suggests the J call may be wrong. The CDR3 has 16 residues. Germline loops: CDR1 MDHEN, CDR2 SYDVKM. The CDR3 here is CASSLTGLAGWYEQYF. CDR3 DNA: TGTGCCAGCAGTTTGACCGGACTAGCGGGATGGTACGAGCAGTACTTC.

The V gene is TRBV5-1, the J gene TRBJ1-4; TRBD1 matches 7 bases. The CDR3 contains 14 residues. After removal of 3 bases from V and 5 bases from J, the junction contained 4 bases not matched to a gene. Germline CDR1 and CDR2: SGHRS and YFSETQ. DNA of the CDR3: TGCGCCAGCAGCTGGGGGACAGTAAATGAAAAACTGTTTTTT. Amino acids: CASSWGTVNEKLFF.

This clone was recorded a few times. The chain employs TRBV11-2 and TRBJ1-2; tentative D call: TRBD1 (6 bases). V dropped 5 bases and J dropped 4 bases, with 11 bases sitting between them. This CDR3 region has 13 residues. Per the germline V gene, CDR1 is SGHAT and CDR2 is FQNNGV. The CDR3: CASSPTGPYGYTF. CDR3 coding DNA: TGTGCCAGCAGCCCGACAGGTCCCTATGGCTACACCTTC.

The chain joins TRBV4-1 to TRBJ1-3; perhaps TRBD1 as D (5 bases). Trimming took 3 bases from V and 0 from J, leaving 9 bases between them. The CDR3 has 15 amino acids. CDR1 and CDR2 from the germline V gene are MGHRA and YSYEKL. CDR3 DNA sequence: TGCGCCAGCAGCCACAGGGAAGACTCTGGAAACACCATATATTTT. Encoded protein: CASSHREDSGNTIYF.

This clone was seen a single time. The rearrangement joins TRBV5-6 to TRBJ1-5, with a possible D match to TRBD1 (6 bases). V shed 4 bases and J shed 2 bases, with 13 bases lying between them. CDR1 and CDR2 (germline): SGHDT, YYEEEE. The CDR3 is 15 residues long. In DNA, the CDR3 is TGTGCCAGCAGCCCTCGGGGGGCAGGCAATCAGCCCCAGCATTTT. Translating gives CASSPRGAGNQPQHF.

This chain connects TRBV6-5 to TRBJ1-1; 8 bases are shared with TRBD1. V dropped 4 bases and J dropped 3; count of bases not matched to a gene: 7. This CDR3 spans 15 amino acids. The germline CDR1 and CDR2 sequences are MNHEY and SVGAGI. The CDR3 nucleotides read TGTGCCAGCAGTTGGGACAGGTGGAGGGACACTGAAGCTTTCTTT. As protein: CASSWDRWRDTEAFF.